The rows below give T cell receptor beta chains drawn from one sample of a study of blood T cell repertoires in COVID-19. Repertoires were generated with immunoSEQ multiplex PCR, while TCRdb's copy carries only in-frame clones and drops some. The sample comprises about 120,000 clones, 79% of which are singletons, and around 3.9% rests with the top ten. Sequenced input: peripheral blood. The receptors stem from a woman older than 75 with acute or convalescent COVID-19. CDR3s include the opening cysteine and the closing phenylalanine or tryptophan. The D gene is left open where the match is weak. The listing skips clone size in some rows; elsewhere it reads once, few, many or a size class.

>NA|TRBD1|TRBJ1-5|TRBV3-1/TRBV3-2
TGTGCCAGCAGCCAAACGGGACAGGGGAGAAATCAGCCCCAGCATTTT
CASSQTGQGRNQPQHF
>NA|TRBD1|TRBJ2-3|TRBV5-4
TGTGCCAGCAGCTTGGTAAGGGGGCGGGCAGATACGCAGTATTTT
CASSLVRGRADTQYF
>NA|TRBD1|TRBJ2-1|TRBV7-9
TGTGCCAGCAGCGACGGACAGGGAGAGTTCTTC
CASSDGQGEFF
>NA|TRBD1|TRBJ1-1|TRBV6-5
TGTGCCAGCAACCCGACAGGGGAGGCTGAAGCTTTCTTT
CASNPTGEAEAFF
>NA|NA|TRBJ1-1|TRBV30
TGTGGAGGTCTCGGCACTGAAGCTTTCTTT
CGGLGTEAFF
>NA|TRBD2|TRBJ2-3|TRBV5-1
TGCGCCAGCAGCCCCGGGACTAGCGGGGGGGCTATAGATACGCAGTATTTT
CASSPGTSGGAIDTQYF
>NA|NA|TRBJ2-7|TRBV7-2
TGTGCCAGCAGGGGACTCCTTCCCAACGAGCAGTACTTC
CASRGLLPNEQYF
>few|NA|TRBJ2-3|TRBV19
TGTGCCAGTAGGCGGACGGGGAAGACAGATACGCAGTATTTT
CASRRTGKTDTQYF
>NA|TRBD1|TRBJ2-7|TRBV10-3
TGTGCCATCAGTTTCGGACAGGGGGCAAGCGAGCAGTACTTC
CAISFGQGASEQYF
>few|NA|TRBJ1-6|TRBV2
TGTGCCAGCACTGCCAGGGAATTACGGAATAATTCACCCCTCCACTTT
CASTARELRNNSPLHF
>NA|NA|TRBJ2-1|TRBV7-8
TGTGCCAGCAGCCGGACAGAAACTGAGCAGTTCTTC
CASSRTETEQFF
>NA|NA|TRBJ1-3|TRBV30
TGTGCCTGGAGTCCAGGAAACACCATATATTTT
CAWSPGNTIYF
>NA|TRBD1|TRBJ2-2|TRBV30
TGTGCCTGGACTTCCGGGCAGGGGGACACCGGGGAGCTGTTTTTT
CAWTSGQGDTGELFF
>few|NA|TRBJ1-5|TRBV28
TGTGCCAGCAGTCCAACAGACAATTATCAGCCCCAGCATTTT
CASSPTDNYQPQHF
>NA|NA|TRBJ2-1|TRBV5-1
TGCGCCAGCAGCACTGGACTCCGCATAGAGCAGTTCTTC
CASSTGLRIEQFF
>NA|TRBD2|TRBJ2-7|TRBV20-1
TGCAGTGCTAGTGGGGGGAGCGGGAGGGCCCTGATCGAAGAGCAGTACTTC
CSASGGSGRALIEEQYF
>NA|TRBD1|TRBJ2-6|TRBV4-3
TGCGCCAGCAGCCAACCGGGACAGCTCTCTGGGGCCAACGTCCTGACTTTC
CASSQPGQLSGANVLTF
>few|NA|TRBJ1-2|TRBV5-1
TGCGCCAGCAGTCCGGACATTCTCTATGGCTACACCTTC
CASSPDILYGYTF
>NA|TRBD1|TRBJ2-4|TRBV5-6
TGTGCCAGCAGCTTGGGGACAGGGGGCCTGGGAAACATTCAGTACTTC
CASSLGTGGLGNIQYF
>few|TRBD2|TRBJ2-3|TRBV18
TGTGCCAGCTCCCCTACTATGACTAGCGGCACAGATACGCAGTATTTT
CASSPTMTSGTDTQYF
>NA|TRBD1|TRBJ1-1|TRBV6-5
TGTGCCATACAACGGGACAGGGGGCGCGGTGAAGCTTTCTTT
CAIQRDRGRGEAFF
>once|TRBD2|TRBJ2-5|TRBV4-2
TGTGCCAGCAGGCCCGGACTAGCGGGAGAGGAGACCCAGTACTTC
CASRPGLAGEETQYF
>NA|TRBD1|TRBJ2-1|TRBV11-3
TGTGCCAGCTCACAGGGGTACAATGAGCAGTTCTTC
CASSQGYNEQFF
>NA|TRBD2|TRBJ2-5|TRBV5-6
TGTGCCAGCAGCCAACACGTGGGCAGCGGGGGGGAGACCCAGTACTTC
CASSQHVGSGGETQYF
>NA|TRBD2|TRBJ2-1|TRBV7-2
TGTGCCAGCAGCTTAGCAGGGACTAGCGGGGGGTCCAGCTCCTACAATGAGCAGTTCTTC
CASSLAGTSGGSSSYNEQFF
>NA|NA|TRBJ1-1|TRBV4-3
TGCGCCAGCAGCCAAGATGGGAGCAGGCGGTCTGAAGCTTTCTTT
CASSQDGSRRSEAFF
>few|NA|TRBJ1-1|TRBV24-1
TGTGCCACCAGTGAAGGGGTCCGAGCTTTCTTT
CATSEGVRAFF
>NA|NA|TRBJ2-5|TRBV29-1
TGCAGCGTTGACGGAGCTAGTCGAGAGACCCAGTACTTC
CSVDGASRETQYF
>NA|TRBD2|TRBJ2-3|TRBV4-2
TGTGCCAGCAGCGCCGGGGCTAGCGGGAAGGATACGCAGTATTTT
CASSAGASGKDTQYF
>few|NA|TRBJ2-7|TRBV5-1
TGCGCCAGCAGCTCACCCAACAGGGAGTATGAGCAGTACTTC
CASSSPNREYEQYF
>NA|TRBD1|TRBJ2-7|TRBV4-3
TGCGCCAGCAGTCAAATTATCGGGACAGCAACCTACGAGCAGTACTTC
CASSQIIGTATYEQYF
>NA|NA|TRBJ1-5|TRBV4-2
TGTGCCAGCAGCCAAGATGGGCAGCAGCCCCAGCATTTT
CASSQDGQQPQHF
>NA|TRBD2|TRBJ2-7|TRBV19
TGTGCCAGTAGTACGGGGGGAGGCAACGAGCAGTACTTC
CASSTGGGNEQYF
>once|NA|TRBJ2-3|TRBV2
TGTGCCAGCCAGAGGACAATCTCTAGCACAGATACGCAGTATTTT
CASQRTISSTDTQYF
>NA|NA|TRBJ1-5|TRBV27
TGTGCCAGCAGTCCCCTCGAGGGCAATCAGCCCCAGCATTTT
CASSPLEGNQPQHF
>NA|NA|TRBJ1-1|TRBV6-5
TGTGCCAGCAGTTACTCGAGTGTCAGGGGGAACACTGAAGCTTTCTTT
CASSYSSVRGNTEAFF
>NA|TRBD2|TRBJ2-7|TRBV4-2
TGTGCCAGCAGCCAGGGGCGGGGGGGTAGGGACGAGCAGTACTTC
CASSQGRGGRDEQYF
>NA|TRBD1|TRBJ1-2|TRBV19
TGTGCCAGTAGTTCCCAGGGACAGGCCTATGGCTACACCTTC
CASSSQGQAYGYTF
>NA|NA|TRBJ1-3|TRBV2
TGTGCCAGCAGTGAGGCTGGGAGTGGTGGAAACACCATATATTTT
CASSEAGSGGNTIYF
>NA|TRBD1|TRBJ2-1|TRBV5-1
TGCGCCAGCAGCTTTGGGACAGGGGTCTCCTACAATGAGCAGTTCTTC
CASSFGTGVSYNEQFF
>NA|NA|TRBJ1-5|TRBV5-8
TGTGCCAGCAGCTTGTCGCCGGGGGGTTGGAATCAGCCCCAGCATTTT
CASSLSPGGWNQPQHF
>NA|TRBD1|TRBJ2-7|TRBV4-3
TGCGCCAGCAGCCAAGTCCTGATACGGGACAGCCTGAACTACGAGCAGTACTTC
CASSQVLIRDSLNYEQYF
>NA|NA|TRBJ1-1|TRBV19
TGTGCCAGTAGTGTCCTAGTGGTCGGGAACACTGAAGCTTTCTTT
CASSVLVVGNTEAFF
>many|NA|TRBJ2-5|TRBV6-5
TGTGCCAGCAGTTTCGCCGCGGGCGTACTCGAGACCCAGTACTTC
CASSFAAGVLETQYF
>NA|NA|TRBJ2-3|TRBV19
TGTGCCAGTAGTTTTGGCAGGGGGGCAGATACGCAGTATTTT
CASSFGRGADTQYF
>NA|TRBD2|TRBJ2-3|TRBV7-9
TGTGCCAGCAGCTCGGGACTAGCGGGAGGCACAGATACGCAGTATTTT
CASSSGLAGGTDTQYF
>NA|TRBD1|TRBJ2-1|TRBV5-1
TGCGCCAGCAGCCTGTACAGGGGACAGGGGTTGGATGAGCAGTTCTTC
CASSLYRGQGLDEQFF
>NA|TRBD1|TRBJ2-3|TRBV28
TGTGCCAGCAGTTGGGCAACCGGGACAGGGACGGGCGATACGCAGTATTTT
CASSWATGTGTGDTQYF
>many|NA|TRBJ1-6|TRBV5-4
TGTGCCAGCAGCCGGGACACCTATAATTCACCCCTCCACTTT
CASSRDTYNSPLHF
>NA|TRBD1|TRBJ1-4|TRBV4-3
TGCGCCAGCAGCCAAGAAGTCGCAGGGGGTGGAGAAAAACTGTTTTTT
CASSQEVAGGGEKLFF
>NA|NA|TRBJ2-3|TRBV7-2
TGTGCCAGCAGCTTAAATAGGCTCCGAGGTGATACGCAGTATTTT
CASSLNRLRGDTQYF
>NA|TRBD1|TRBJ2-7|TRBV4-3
TGCGCCAGCAGCCAAGTGACAGGGGGTCTCTACGAGCAGTACTTC
CASSQVTGGLYEQYF
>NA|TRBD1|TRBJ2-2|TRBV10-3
TGTGCCATCAGTGGGACAGGGGTTGGGACAGTTTCTGGGGAGCTGTTTTTT
CAISGTGVGTVSGELFF